This T cell receptor (beta chain) was identified in a study of shared clonotypes between healthy human individuals. An assay was performed, and its level was deep. Some clones are missing from TCRdb's copy, which holds only in-frame ones; the method was immunoSEQ multiplex PCR. The sample has more than 850,000 clones; 75% to 85% are singletons. The sample holds many counts of this clone. Trimming at V came to 0 bases and at J to 7 bases, leaving 0 bases not matched to a gene. The CDR3 loop spans 14 amino acids. From germline, CDR1 is MDHEN and CDR2 SYDVKM. Sequenced: memory CD4+ T cells from PBMCs. Subset defined: CD45RA-negative fraction. This clonotype was sampled from a man younger than 35 in good health. Some clones in this sample may be carry-over from other donors' samples. This chain links TRBV28 with TRBJ1-4; 9 bases are a match to TRBD1. In DNA form, the CDR3 reads TGTGCCAGCAGTTTATGGGACAGGGGTGAAAAACTGTTTTTT. It encodes CASSLWDRGEKLFF.